This passage covers 15 T cell receptor beta chains from one sample sequenced in a study of blood T cell repertoires in COVID-19. Repertoires were generated with immunoSEQ multiplex PCR, while TCRdb's copy carries only in-frame clones and drops some. This sample has 200,000 or so clones; around 86% occur once, and the top ten carry nearly 4.5%. The specimen was peripheral blood. These receptors were collected from a middle-aged man with acute or convalescent COVID-19.

This clone was recorded once. The chain is built from TRBV18 and TRBJ1-5; D unclear. V was trimmed by 0 bases and J by 0 bases, leaving 9 bases between them. The length of the CDR3 is 16 residues. The germline CDR1 and CDR2 sequences are KGHSH and LQKENI. CDR3 coding DNA: TGTGCCAGCTCACCACCGGAGGGTAGTAGCAATCAGCCCCAGCATTTT. Translating gives CASSPPEGSSNQPQHF.

CDR3 residues: CASSSSRTAFLGNQPQHF. The CDR3 coding sequence is TGTGCCAGCAGCTCTTCCAGGACAGCTTTTTTAGGCAATCAGCCCCAGCATTTT. This chain links TRBV7-8 with TRBJ1-5; possibly TRBD1 for D (6 bases). The CDR3 contains 18 residues. Germline V gene lookup returns CDR1 SGHVS and CDR2 FQNEAQ. Trimming took 4 bases from V and 2 from J, leaving 21 bases between them.

This clone was detected only once. The rearrangement links TRBV5-6 to TRBJ1-1; D is unclear. The CDR3 is 14 residues long. Trimming took off 4 bases at V and 5 bases at J, with 15 bases between the two ends. CDR1 is SGHDT and CDR2 is YYEEEE in the germline V gene. The CDR3 DNA sequence: TGTGCCAGCAGCCCTTTGAGCTGGTCGACTGAAGCTTTCTTT. This encodes CASSPLSWSTEAFF.

This clone occurred once. The chain combines TRBV7-8 with TRBJ1-5; 7 bases are shared with TRBD1. V shed 5 bases and J 3 bases; nucleotides not matched to a gene: 7. The CDR3 contains 15 residues. In germline, CDR1 is SGHVS, CDR2 FQNEAQ. The CDR3 protein is CASSLQGGNNQPQHF. CDR3 DNA sequence: TGTGCCAGCAGCCTCCAGGGGGGAAACAATCAGCCCCAGCATTTT.

This CDR3 reads CAISERAGRTEAFF. The CDR3 region has the DNA TGTGCCATCAGTGAGCGGGCAGGGAGGACTGAAGCTTTCTTT. The chain recombines TRBV10-3 with TRBJ1-1; TRBD1 is a possible D gene (5 bases). The CDR3 has 14 amino acids. Germline CDR1 is ENHRY and CDR2 is SYGVKD. The germline V and J ends were trimmed by 2 bases and 5 bases, with 12 bases remaining between them.

Worth noting for this clone: One junction end does not reproduce the germline sequence, and a read error may be involved. The V call is TRBV11-1, the J call TRBJ1-1; D is unclear. The germline gives CDR1 SGHAT, CDR2 FQDESV (reference sequence). CDR3 length: 15 amino acids. CDR3 in amino acids: CASSLAGALNTEAFF. The CDR3 nucleotides read TGTGCCAGCAGCCTAGCGGGCGCGCTGAACACTGAAGCTTTCTTT.

The chain recombines TRBV4-1 with TRBJ1-4, with D uncertain. The CDR3 extends over 14 amino acids. Germline lookup yields CDR1 MGHRA and CDR2 YSYEKL. The V end lost 1 base, the J end lost 8 bases, and 11 bases lay between the germline ends. In DNA, the CDR3 is TGCGCCAGCAGCCAAGGGAGGGTCGGAGAAAAACTGTTTTTT. Amino acids: CASSQGRVGEKLFF.

This clone appeared a single time. This chain connects TRBV11-3 to TRBJ2-6; 7 positions match TRBD1. V trimming: 5 bases; J trimming: 0 bases; junction bases outside the gene matches: 10. The CDR3 sequence is 18 residues long. Germline CDR1 is SGHNT and CDR2 is YENEEA. CDR3 in DNA: TGTGCCAGCAGCAACCCGGGACAGCAAAGCTCTGGGGCCAACGTCCTGACTTTC. Its translation: CASSNPGQQSSGANVLTF. Full variable domain (missing parts from reference TRBV11-3 and TRBJ2-6): EAGVVQSPRYKIIEKKQPVAFWCNPISGHNTLYWYLQNLGQGPELLIRYENEEAVDDSQLPKDRFSAERLKGVDSTLKIQPAELGDSAVYLCASSNPGQQSSGANVLTFGAGSRLTVL.

The chain joins TRBV4-1 to TRBJ2-1, with D possibly being TRBD2 (6 bases). This CDR3 region has 16 residues. The germline V and J ends were trimmed by 1 base and 1 base, with 11 bases remaining between them. Germline V gene sequence: CDR1 MGHRA, CDR2 YSYEKL. The CDR3 nucleotides read TGCGCCAGCAGCCAAGTAGGTGGGGGGTCCTACAATGAGCAGTTCTTC. Translation gives CASSQVGGGSYNEQFF.

This chain uses TRBV18 with TRBJ2-1; a possible D gene is TRBD2 (6 bases). Germline lookup yields CDR1 KGHSH and CDR2 LQKENI. The CDR3 is 15 residues long. V was cut by 0 bases and J by 5 bases, with 11 bases left in between. CDR3 in DNA: TGTGCCAGCTCACCACCGGGCGGGGCGGACAATGAGCAGTTCTTC. Protein sequence: CASSPPGGADNEQFF.

Concerning this clone itself: This sample also contains other DNA sequences that code for the same CDR3. The V gene is TRBV7-6, the J gene TRBJ1-1; a weak D match, TRBD1 (6 bases). The CDR3 consists of 13 residues. Germline assignment: CDR1 SGHVS and CDR2 FNYEAQ. V lost 4 bases and J lost 1, with 7 bases in between. CDR3 in amino acids: CASSSQGNTEAFF. For the CDR3, the DNA is TGTGCCAGCAGCTCACAGGGGAACACTGAAGCTTTCTTT.

The chain recombines TRBV5-8 with TRBJ1-5; D ambiguous. Germline V gene data show CDR1 as SGHTS and CDR2 as YDEGEE. This CDR3 is 13 amino acids long. V was trimmed by 0 bases and J by 10 bases, leaving 11 bases between them. The CDR3: CASSLALYSPQHF. Here the CDR3 DNA reads TGTGCCAGCAGCTTGGCGTTGTACAGTCCCCAGCATTTT.

This chain uses TRBV20-1 with TRBJ1-5; D unresolved. The CDR3 has 15 amino acids. V shed 3 bases and J shed 4 bases, with 16 bases lying between them. The germline V gene has CDR1 DFQATT and CDR2 SNEGSKA (reference sequence). The DNA for the CDR3 is TGCAGTGCTAGTGAGGGTTGGGCTGCAAATCAGCCCCAGCATTTT. Encoded protein: CSASEGWAANQPQHF.

The chain carries TRBV18 and TRBJ2-3; D is possibly TRBD1 (7 bases). Germline values: CDR1 KGHSH, CDR2 LQKENI. CDR3 length: 18 residues. V lost 3 bases and J 4 bases, leaving 23 bases between the germline ends. The CDR3 here is CASSPNSGGTVRADTQYF. For the CDR3, the DNA is TGTGCCAGCTCACCGAACTCCGGAGGGACAGTAAGGGCAGATACGCAGTATTTT.

V usage is TRBV6-6 and J usage is TRBJ2-1; maybe TRBD1 (6 bases). In germline, CDR1 is MNHNY, CDR2 SVGAGI (reference sequence). The CDR3 is made up of 14 amino acids. V was trimmed by 5 bases and J by 3 bases, leaving 11 bases between them. The CDR3 DNA sequence: TGTGCCAGCAGTAAGGGGGTTCTCTACAATGAGCAGTTCTTC. It translates to CASSKGVLYNEQFF.